These T cell receptor beta chains were read from a single sample in a study of early T cells in non-severe SARS-CoV-2 infection. MiXCR, run by TCRdb on the 5' RACE reads, gives a single entry per CDR3 protein. The sample contains about 100,000 distinct CDR3 sequences, less than 15% of which appear only once. Sequenced: whole blood. The source of these receptors is an adult who was a healthcare worker with PCR-confirmed SARS-CoV-2 infection or an uninfected control (not recorded which). The CDR3 runs from the conserved cysteine through the conserved F or W. The order of the fields is J gene, CDR3 length, V gene, CDR3 protein.

TRBJ2-5 16 TRBV9 CASSVGLAGARETQYF
TRBJ2-3 13 TRBV18 CASSTGKTDTQYF
TRBJ1-2 14 TRBV9 CASSVEAVPYGYTF
TRBJ1-1 13 TRBV5-1 CASSQGGNTEAFF
TRBJ2-2 14 TRBV29-1 CSVERARTTGELFF
TRBJ1-2 15 TRBV18 CASSVTLQGAYGYTF
TRBJ2-7 15 TRBV5-4 CASSLSGTGAYEQYF
TRBJ2-7 12 TRBV5-8 CASNVSPGTPNF
TRBJ1-5 15 TRBV18 CASSPSGDSNQPQHF
TRBJ2-7 13 TRBV29-1 CSIRASGIYEQYF
TRBJ1-1 13 TRBV7-6 CASSLQEDTEAFF
TRBJ1-1 11 TRBV29-1 CSPTRNTEAFF
TRBJ2-1 18 TRBV4-1 CASSQSTGGLSVYNEQFF
TRBJ2-7 16 TRBV3-1 CASSRRTGDSSYEQYF
TRBJ1-1 17 TRBV6-2/TRBV6-3 CASSRGTARPMDTEAFF
TRBJ1-1 15 TRBV9 CASSFGQGARTEAFF
TRBJ1-4 14 TRBV7-9 CASSFRDRDEKLFF
TRBJ1-2 15 TRBV4-2 CASSQESGVVYGYTF
TRBJ2-5 16 TRBV9 CASSVGYTGGQETQYF
TRBJ1-1 15 TRBV6-5 CASSRTDRGDAEAFF
TRBJ2-7 12 TRBV29-1 CSVGSGSYEQYF
TRBJ1-5 13 TRBV5-6 CASSLTGAQPQHF
TRBJ2-1 13 TRBV5-1 CASSLIVDNEQFF
TRBJ2-7 14 TRBV11-2 CASSLGQGTHEQYF
TRBJ1-3 14 TRBV6-6 CASSDRQAGNTIYF
TRBJ2-3 19 TRBV11-2 CASSLRMGPRTPLTDTQYF
TRBJ2-2 11 TRBV11-2 CASGNTGELFF
TRBJ2-1 14 TRBV12-3/TRBV12-4 CASSFGTENYEQFF
TRBJ2-3 15 TRBV7-3 CASSRTGANTDTQYF
TRBJ1-2 16 TRBV6-5 CASASLWDRGSLGYTF
TRBJ2-7 14 TRBV7-8 CASSLAPTSNEQYF
TRBJ1-5 14 TRBV28 CASSRGQPNQPQHF
TRBJ1-1 12 TRBV20-1 CSAPTGNTEAFF
TRBJ1-1 15 TRBV24-1 CATIGNSGAHTEAFF
TRBJ2-6 18 TRBV6-1 CASSSPPGQLSGANVLTF
TRBJ1-2 16 TRBV3-1 CASSLLPGTEFYGYTF
TRBJ1-1 14 TRBV4-3 CASSQEQGAGEAFF
TRBJ2-7 13 TRBV20-1 CSARDGFRDEQYF
TRBJ2-7 15 TRBV2 CASSDVTPSSYEQYF
TRBJ2-2 16 TRBV20-1 CSARGVGAPNTGELFF
TRBJ2-7 14 TRBV20-1 CSATRDPWGYEQYF
TRBJ2-1 14 TRBV7-9 CASSGRDSINEQFF
TRBJ2-1 17 TRBV29-1 CSAEGEKRLRRYNEQFF
TRBJ2-2 14 TRBV9 CASSVAEGHGELFF
TRBJ2-2 16 TRBV12-3/TRBV12-4 CASSPLDRGHTGELFF
TRBJ1-4 14 TRBV5-1 CASSLGQRFEKLFF
TRBJ2-1 13 TRBV29-1 CSVGGAGENEQFF
TRBJ1-2 14 TRBV18 CASSPGQGSYGYTF
TRBJ2-7 12 TRBV2 CASGLMRARQYF
TRBJ2-1 16 TRBV15 CATSRVPRTHYNEQFF
TRBJ2-2 15 TRBV7-3 CASSFGQMNTGELFF
TRBJ2-1 15 TRBV28 CASSFWTGVSNEQFF
TRBJ1-2 14 TRBV5-4 CASSSGQKTYGYTF